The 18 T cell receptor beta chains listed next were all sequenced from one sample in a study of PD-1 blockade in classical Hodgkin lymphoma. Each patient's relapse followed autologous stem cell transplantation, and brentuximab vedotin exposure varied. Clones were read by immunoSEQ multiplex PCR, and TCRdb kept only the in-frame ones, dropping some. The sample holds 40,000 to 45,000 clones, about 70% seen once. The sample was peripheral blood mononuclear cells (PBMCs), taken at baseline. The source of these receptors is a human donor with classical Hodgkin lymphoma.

The CDR3, as DNA: TGTGCCAGCAGCGTAGCTACTTTGGAGACCCAGTACTTC. Encoded protein: CASSVATLETQYF. This chain connects TRBV9 to TRBJ2-5; D not certain. The CDR3 totals 13 residues. The V end lost 0 bases, the J end lost 5 bases, and 8 bases lay between the germline ends. Germline V gene data show CDR1 as SGDLS and CDR2 as YYNGEE.

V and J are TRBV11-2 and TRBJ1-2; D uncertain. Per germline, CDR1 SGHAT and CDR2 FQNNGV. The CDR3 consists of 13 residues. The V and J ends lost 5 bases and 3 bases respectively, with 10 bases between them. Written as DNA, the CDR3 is TGTGCCAGCAGCCGACCGGAACACTATGGCTACACCTTC. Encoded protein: CASSRPEHYGYTF.

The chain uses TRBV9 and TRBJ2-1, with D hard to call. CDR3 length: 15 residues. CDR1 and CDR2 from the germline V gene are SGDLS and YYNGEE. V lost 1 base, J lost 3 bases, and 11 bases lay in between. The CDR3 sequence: CASSVWPENYNEQFF. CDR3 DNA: TGTGCCAGCAGCGTATGGCCGGAAAACTACAATGAGCAGTTCTTC.

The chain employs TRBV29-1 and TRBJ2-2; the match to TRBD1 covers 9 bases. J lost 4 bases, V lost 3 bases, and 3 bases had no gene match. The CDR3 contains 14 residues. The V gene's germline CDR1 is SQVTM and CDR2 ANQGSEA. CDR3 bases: TGCAGCGTTGAGGGGACAGGGAGCACCGGGGAGCTGTTTTTT. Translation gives CSVEGTGSTGELFF.

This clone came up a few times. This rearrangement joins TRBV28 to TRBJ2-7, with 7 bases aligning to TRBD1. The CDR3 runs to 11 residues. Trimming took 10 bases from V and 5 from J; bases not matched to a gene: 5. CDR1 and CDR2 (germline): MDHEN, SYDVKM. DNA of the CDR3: TGTGCCATAGGGGGCAGGAACGAGCAGTACTTC. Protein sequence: CAIGGRNEQYF.

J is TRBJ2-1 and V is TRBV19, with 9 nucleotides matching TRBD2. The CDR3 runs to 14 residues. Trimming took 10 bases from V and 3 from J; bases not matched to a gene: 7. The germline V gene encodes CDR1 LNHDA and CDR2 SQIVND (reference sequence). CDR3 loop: CATKQREVYNEQFF. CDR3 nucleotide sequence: TGTGCCACCAAGCAGCGGGAGGTCTACAATGAGCAGTTCTTC.

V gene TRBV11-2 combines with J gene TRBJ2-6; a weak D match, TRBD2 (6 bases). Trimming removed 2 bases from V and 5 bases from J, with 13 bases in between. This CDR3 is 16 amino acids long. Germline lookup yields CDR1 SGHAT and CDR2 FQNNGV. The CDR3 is CASSLTGVSRANVLTF. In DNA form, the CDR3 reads TGTGCCAGCAGCTTAACGGGGGTCTCCCGGGCCAACGTCCTGACTTTC.

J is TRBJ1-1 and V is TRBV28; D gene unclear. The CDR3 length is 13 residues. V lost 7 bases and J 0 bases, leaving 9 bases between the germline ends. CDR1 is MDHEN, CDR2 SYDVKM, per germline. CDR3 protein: CASTPLMNTEAFF. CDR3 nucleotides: TGTGCCAGCACACCGCTCATGAACACTGAAGCTTTCTTT.

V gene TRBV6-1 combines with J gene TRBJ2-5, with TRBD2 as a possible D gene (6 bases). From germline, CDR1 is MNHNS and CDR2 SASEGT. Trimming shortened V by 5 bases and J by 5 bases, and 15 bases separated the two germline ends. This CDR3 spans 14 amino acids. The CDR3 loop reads CASSLSGVGETQYF. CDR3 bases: TGTGCCAGCAGTTTATCGGGGGTTGGCGAGACCCAGTACTTC.

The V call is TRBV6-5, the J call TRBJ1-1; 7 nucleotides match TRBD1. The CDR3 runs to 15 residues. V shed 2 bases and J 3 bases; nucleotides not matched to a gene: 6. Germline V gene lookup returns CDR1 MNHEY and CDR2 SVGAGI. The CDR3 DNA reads TGTGCCAGCAGTTACCGAACAGGGGCCGACACTGAAGCTTTCTTT. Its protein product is CASSYRTGADTEAFF.

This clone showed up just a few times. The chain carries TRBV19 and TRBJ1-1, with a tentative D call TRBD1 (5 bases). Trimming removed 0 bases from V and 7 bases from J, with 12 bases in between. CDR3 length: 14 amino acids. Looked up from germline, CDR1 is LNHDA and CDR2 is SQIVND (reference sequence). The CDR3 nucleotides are TGTGCCAGTAGTATAGACAGGGAGCGGGTTGAAGCTTTCTTT. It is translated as CASSIDRERVEAFF.

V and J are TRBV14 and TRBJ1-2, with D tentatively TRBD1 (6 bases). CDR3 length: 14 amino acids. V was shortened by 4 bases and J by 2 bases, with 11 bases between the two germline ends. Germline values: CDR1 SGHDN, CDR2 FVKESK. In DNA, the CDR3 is TGTGCCAGCAGCCGAAACAGGGACAACTATGGCTACACCTTC. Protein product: CASSRNRDNYGYTF.

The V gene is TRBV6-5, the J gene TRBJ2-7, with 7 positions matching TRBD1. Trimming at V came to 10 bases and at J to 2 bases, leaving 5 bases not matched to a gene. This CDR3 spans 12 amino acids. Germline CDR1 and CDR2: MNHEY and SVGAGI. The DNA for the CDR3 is TGTGCCACCGGGGACAGAACCTACGAGCAGTACTTC. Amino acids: CATGDRTYEQYF.

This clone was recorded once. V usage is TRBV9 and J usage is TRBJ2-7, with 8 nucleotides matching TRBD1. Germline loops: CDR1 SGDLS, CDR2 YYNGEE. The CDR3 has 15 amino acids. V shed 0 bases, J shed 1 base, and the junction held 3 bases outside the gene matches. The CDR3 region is CASSVAGTGSYEQYF. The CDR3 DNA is TGTGCCAGCAGCGTAGCTGGGACAGGTTCCTACGAGCAGTACTTC.

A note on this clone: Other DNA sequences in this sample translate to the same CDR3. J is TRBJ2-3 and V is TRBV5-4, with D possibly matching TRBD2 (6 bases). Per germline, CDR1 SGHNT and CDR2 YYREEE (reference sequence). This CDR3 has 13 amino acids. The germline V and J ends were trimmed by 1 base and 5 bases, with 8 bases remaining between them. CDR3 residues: CASSLRGVDTQYF. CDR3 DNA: TGTGCCAGCAGCTTGCGCGGGGTAGATACGCAGTATTTT.

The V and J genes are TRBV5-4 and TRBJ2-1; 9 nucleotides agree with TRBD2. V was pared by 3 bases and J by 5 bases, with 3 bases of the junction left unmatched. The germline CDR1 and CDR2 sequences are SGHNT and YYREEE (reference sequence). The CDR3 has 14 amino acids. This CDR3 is CASSSGTSNNEQFF. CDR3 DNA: TGTGCCAGCAGCTCCGGGACTAGCAACAATGAGCAGTTCTTC.

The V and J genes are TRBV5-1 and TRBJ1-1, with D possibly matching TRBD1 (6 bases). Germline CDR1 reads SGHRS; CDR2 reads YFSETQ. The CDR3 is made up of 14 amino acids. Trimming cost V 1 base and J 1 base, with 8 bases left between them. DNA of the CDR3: TGCGCCAGCAGCTTGACAGGGACGAACACTGAAGCTTTCTTT. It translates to CASSLTGTNTEAFF.

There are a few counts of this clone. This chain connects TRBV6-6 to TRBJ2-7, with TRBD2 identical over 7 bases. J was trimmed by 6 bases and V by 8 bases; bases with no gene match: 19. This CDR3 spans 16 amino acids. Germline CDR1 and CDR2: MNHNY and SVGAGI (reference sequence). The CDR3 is CASGASGTAIPSEQYF. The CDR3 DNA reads TGTGCCAGCGGGGCGAGCGGGACGGCTATCCCGTCCGAGCAGTACTTC.